The clone carrying this T cell receptor beta chain was found many times. Its matching antigen is unknown. A sample-barcoded 5' primer and a J-beta primer mix were used in a second PCR of about 7 to 12 cycles. Researchers report that a template-switch adaptor with 12 random nucleotides tagged each cDNA molecule. MiXCR was run by TCRdb on the 5' RACE reads, yielding one entry per CDR3 protein. The sample shows some 1.5 million distinct CDR3 sequences, under 30% of them seen only once. These data originate in a study of blood T cells in healthy people across ages. Looked up from germline, CDR1 is SQVTM and CDR2 is ANQGSEA. V was clipped by 5 bases and J by 0 bases; unmatched bases: 22. The CDR3 has 22 amino acids. Points from the study as a whole: Unsorted PBMCs ruled out conclusive naive versus antigen-experienced comparison.

The chain has TRBV29-1 and TRBJ2-6; 10 nucleotides match TRBD1. The sequence was obtained from a woman in her twenties or thirties in good health. Sequencing used blood. CDR3 sequence reads: CSVPRGTGDINRTSSGANVLTF. The CDR3 nucleotides are TGCAGCGTTCCGAGGGGGACAGGGGACATCAACCGGACGTCCTCTGGGGCCAACGTCCTGACTTTC.